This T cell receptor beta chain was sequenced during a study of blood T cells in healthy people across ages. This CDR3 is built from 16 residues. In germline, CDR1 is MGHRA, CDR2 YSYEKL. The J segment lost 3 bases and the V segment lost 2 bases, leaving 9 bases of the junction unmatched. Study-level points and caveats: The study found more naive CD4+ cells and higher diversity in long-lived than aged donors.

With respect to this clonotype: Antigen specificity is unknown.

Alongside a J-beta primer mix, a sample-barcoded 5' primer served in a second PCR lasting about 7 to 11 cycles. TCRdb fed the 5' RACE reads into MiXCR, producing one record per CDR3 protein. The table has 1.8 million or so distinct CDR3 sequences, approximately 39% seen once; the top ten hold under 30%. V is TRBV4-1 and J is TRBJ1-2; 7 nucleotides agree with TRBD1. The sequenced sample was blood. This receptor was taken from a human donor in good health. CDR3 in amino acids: CASSQSNRGADYGYTF. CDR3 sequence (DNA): TGCGCCAGCAGCCAATCCAACAGGGGAGCTGACTATGGCTACACCTTC.